Listed below are T cell receptor beta chains from one sample, sequenced in a study of blood T cell repertoires in COVID-19. The data were produced by immunoSEQ multiplex PCR, yet TCRdb's version contains in-frame clones alone and is incomplete. The sample has approximately 250,000 clones; under 90% are singletons. The sequencing sample was made of peripheral blood. These TCRs come from a human donor in a cohort sampled during active COVID-19. The CDR3 runs from the conserved cysteine through the conserved F or W. A D gene is named only where the DNA matches it firmly. Not all rows give a size; the values are once, few, many and, for expanded clones, a class.

J gene: TRBJ2-5
V gene: TRBV29-1
D gene: TRBD2
clone size: NA
CDR3 protein: CSARTSGKETQYF
CDR3 DNA: TGCAGCGCCAGGACTAGCGGAAAAGAGACCCAGTACTTC

J gene: TRBJ1-1
V gene: TRBV29-1
D gene: TRBD1
clone size: few
CDR3 protein: CSVYRGGTEAFF
CDR3 DNA: TGCAGCGTTTACAGGGGTGGCACTGAAGCTTTCTTT

J gene: TRBJ1-1
V gene: TRBV7-8
D gene: NA
clone size: many
CDR3 protein: CASSFSLGAEAFF
CDR3 DNA: TGTGCCAGCAGCTTCTCTTTAGGGGCTGAAGCTTTCTTT

J gene: TRBJ1-2
V gene: TRBV7-8
D gene: TRBD1
clone size: NA
CDR3 protein: CASSRVGQGNYGYTF
CDR3 DNA: TGTGCCAGCAGCCGAGTCGGACAGGGTAACTATGGCTACACCTTC

J gene: TRBJ1-6
V gene: TRBV6-5
D gene: NA
clone size: NA
CDR3 protein: CASRSVPGSPLHF
CDR3 DNA: TGTGCCAGCAGGTCAGTCCCAGGATCACCCCTCCACTTT

J gene: TRBJ1-4
V gene: TRBV5-1
D gene: NA
clone size: NA
CDR3 protein: CASSLRGTPNEKLFF
CDR3 DNA: TGCGCCAGCAGCTTAAGGGGGACACCCAATGAAAAACTGTTTTTT

J gene: TRBJ2-5
V gene: TRBV19
D gene: TRBD1
clone size: NA
CDR3 protein: CASSIGTGGTKTQYF
CDR3 DNA: TGTGCCAGTAGTATTGGGACAGGGGGCACGAAGACCCAGTACTTC

J gene: TRBJ2-2
V gene: TRBV27
D gene: NA
clone size: NA
CDR3 protein: CASSPARGANTGELFF
CDR3 DNA: TGTGCCAGCAGTCCCGCTCGCGGGGCCAACACCGGGGAGCTGTTTTTT

J gene: TRBJ1-3
V gene: TRBV7-2
D gene: NA
clone size: NA
CDR3 protein: CASSHRGPGNTIYF
CDR3 DNA: TGTGCCAGCAGCCATAGGGGTCCCGGAAACACCATATATTTT

J gene: TRBJ2-5
V gene: TRBV5-5
D gene: NA
clone size: NA
CDR3 protein: CASSSGISAETQYF
CDR3 DNA: TGTGCCAGCAGCTCAGGGATTTCGGCGGAGACCCAGTACTTC

J gene: TRBJ2-7
V gene: TRBV5-1
D gene: TRBD2
clone size: NA
CDR3 protein: CASRRGRGAYEQYF
CDR3 DNA: TGCGCCAGCCGACGAGGCCGGGGGGCCTACGAGCAGTACTTC

J gene: TRBJ1-1
V gene: TRBV2
D gene: TRBD1
clone size: NA
CDR3 protein: CASRDRNPTEAFF
CDR3 DNA: TGTGCCAGCAGGGACAGGAACCCCACTGAAGCTTTCTTT

J gene: TRBJ2-5
V gene: TRBV18
D gene: NA
clone size: NA
CDR3 protein: CASATQETQYF
CDR3 DNA: TGTGCCAGCGCGACTCAAGAGACCCAGTACTTC

J gene: TRBJ1-5
V gene: TRBV5-1
D gene: NA
clone size: NA
CDR3 protein: CASSLGAGINQPQHF
CDR3 DNA: TGCGCCAGCAGCTTGGGTGCAGGGATCAATCAGCCCCAGCATTTT

J gene: TRBJ1-2
V gene: TRBV10-3
D gene: NA
clone size: many
CDR3 protein: CAISDQQVVNGYTF
CDR3 DNA: TGTGCCATCAGTGATCAACAGGTCGTAAATGGCTACACCTTC

J gene: TRBJ1-6
V gene: TRBV28
D gene: NA
clone size: NA
CDR3 protein: CASSLGKTGVPVNSPLHF
CDR3 DNA: TGTGCCAGCAGTTTAGGAAAAACGGGGGTCCCCGTAAATTCACCCCTCCACTTT

J gene: TRBJ1-1
V gene: TRBV15
D gene: NA
clone size: few
CDR3 protein: CATSKQGQPSTEAFF
CDR3 DNA: TGTGCCACCAGCAAACAAGGACAGCCTTCAACTGAAGCTTTCTTT

J gene: TRBJ1-5
V gene: TRBV19
D gene: NA
clone size: NA
CDR3 protein: CASSMALDFTYSNQPQHF
CDR3 DNA: TGTGCCAGTAGTATGGCGCTCGACTTCACCTATAGCAATCAGCCCCAGCATTTT

J gene: TRBJ2-7
V gene: TRBV7-6
D gene: TRBD2
clone size: NA
CDR3 protein: CASSARLAGGHEQYF
CDR3 DNA: TGTGCCAGCAGCGCGAGACTAGCGGGAGGCCACGAGCAGTACTTC

J gene: TRBJ2-1
V gene: TRBV6-1
D gene: NA
clone size: NA
CDR3 protein: CASSARTDRRRNEQFF
CDR3 DNA: TGTGCCAGCAGTGCTCGGACAGACCGAAGGCGCAATGAGCAGTTCTTC

J gene: TRBJ1-1
V gene: TRBV28
D gene: TRBD1
clone size: few
CDR3 protein: CASSPAGTGNTEAFF
CDR3 DNA: TGTGCCAGCAGTCCCGCCGGGACAGGGAACACTGAAGCTTTCTTT

J gene: TRBJ2-2
V gene: TRBV11-2
D gene: TRBD2
clone size: NA
CDR3 protein: CASSPRGRVAGESTGELFF
CDR3 DNA: TGTGCCAGCAGCCCACGCGGAAGGGTAGCGGGAGAATCTACCGGGGAGCTGTTTTTT

J gene: TRBJ2-2
V gene: TRBV28
D gene: TRBD2
clone size: NA
CDR3 protein: CASSLRSGGPNTGELFF
CDR3 DNA: TGTGCCAGCAGTTTAAGGAGCGGGGGGCCGAACACCGGGGAGCTGTTTTTT

J gene: TRBJ2-5
V gene: TRBV5-6
D gene: TRBD2
clone size: NA
CDR3 protein: CASSSGLAGSQETQYF
CDR3 DNA: TGTGCCAGCAGCTCAGGACTAGCGGGGTCACAAGAGACCCAGTACTTC